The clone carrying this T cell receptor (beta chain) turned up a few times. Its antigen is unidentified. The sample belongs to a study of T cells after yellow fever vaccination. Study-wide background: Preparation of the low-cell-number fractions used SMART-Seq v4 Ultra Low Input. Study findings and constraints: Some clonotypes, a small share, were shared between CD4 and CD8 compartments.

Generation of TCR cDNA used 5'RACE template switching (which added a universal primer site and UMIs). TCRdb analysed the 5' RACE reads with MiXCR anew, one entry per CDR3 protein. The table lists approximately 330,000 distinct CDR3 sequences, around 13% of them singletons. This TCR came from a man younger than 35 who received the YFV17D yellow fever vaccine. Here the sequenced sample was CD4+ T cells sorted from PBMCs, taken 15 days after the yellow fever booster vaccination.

CDR3 in amino acids: CASSPRQARQPQHF. DNA for the CDR3: TGTGCCAGCAGTCCCAGACAGGCCCGGCAGCCCCAGCATTTT. The chain joins TRBV12-3 or TRBV12-4 to TRBJ1-5, with a possible D match to TRBD1 (6 bases). V lost 5 bases, J lost 7 bases, and 15 bases lay in between. This CDR3 has 14 residues.